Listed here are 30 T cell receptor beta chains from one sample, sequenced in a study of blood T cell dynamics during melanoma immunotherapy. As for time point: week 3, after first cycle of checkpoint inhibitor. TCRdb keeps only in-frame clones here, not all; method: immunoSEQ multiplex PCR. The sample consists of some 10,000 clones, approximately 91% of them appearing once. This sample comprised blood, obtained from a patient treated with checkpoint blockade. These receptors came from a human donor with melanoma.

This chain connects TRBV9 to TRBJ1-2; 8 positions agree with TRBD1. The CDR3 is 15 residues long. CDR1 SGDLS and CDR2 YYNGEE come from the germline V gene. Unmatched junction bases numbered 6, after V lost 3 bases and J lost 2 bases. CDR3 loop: CASSADRGPNYGYTF. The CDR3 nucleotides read TGTGCCAGCAGCGCTGACAGGGGCCCAAACTATGGCTACACCTTC.

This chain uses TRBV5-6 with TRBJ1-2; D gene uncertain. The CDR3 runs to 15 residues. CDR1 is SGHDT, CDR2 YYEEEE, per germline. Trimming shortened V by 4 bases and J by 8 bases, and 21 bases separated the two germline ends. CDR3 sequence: CASSLDLSPAAGYTF. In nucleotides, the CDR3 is TGTGCCAGCAGCCTGGACCTTTCACCGGCGGCAGGCTACACCTTC.

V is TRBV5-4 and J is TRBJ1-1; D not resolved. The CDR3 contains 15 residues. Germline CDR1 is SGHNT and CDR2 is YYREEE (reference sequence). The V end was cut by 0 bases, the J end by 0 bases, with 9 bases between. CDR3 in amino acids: CASSLVAEMNTEAFF. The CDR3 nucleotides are TGTGCCAGCAGCTTGGTGGCAGAAATGAACACTGAAGCTTTCTTT.

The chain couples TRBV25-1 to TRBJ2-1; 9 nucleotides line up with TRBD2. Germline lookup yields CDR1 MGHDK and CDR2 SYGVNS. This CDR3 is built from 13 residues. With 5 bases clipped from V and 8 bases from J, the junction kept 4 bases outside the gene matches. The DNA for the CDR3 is TGTGCCAGCAGTTGGGGACTAGCCGATGAGCAGTTCTTC. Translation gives CASSWGLADEQFF.

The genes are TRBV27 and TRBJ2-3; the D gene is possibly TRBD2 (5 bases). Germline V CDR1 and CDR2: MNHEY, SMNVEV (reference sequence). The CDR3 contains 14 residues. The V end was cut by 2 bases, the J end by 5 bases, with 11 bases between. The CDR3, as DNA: TGTGCCAGCAGTTTAGGGCGGGCGGGAGATACGCAGTATTTT. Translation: CASSLGRAGDTQYF.

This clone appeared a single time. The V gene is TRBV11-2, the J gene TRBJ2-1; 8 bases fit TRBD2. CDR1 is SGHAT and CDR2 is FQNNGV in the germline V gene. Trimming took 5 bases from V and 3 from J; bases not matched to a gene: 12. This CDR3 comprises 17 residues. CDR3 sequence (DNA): TGTGCCAGCAGCCACCCCTCGCATAGCGGGATCTACAATGAGCAGTTCTTC. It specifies CASSHPSHSGIYNEQFF.

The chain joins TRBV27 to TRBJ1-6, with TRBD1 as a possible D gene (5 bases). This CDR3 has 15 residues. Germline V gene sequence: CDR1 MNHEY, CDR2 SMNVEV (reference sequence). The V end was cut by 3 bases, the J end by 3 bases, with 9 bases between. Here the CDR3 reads CASSLTALYNSPLHF. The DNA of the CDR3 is TGTGCCAGCAGTTTGACAGCGCTCTATAATTCACCCCTCCACTTT.

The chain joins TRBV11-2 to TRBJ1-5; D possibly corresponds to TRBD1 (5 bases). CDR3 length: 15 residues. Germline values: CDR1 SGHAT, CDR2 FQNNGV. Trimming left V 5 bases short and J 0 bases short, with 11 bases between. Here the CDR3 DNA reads TGTGCCAGCAGCCCCCAGGGATATAGCAATCAGCCCCAGCATTTT. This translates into CASSPQGYSNQPQHF. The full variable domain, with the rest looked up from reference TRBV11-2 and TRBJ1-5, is EAGVAQSPRYKIIEKRQSVAFWCNPISGHATLYWYQQILGQGPKLLIQFQNNGVVDDSQLPKDRFSAERLKGVDSTLKIQPAKLEDSAVYLCASSPQGYSNQPQHFGDGTRLSIL.

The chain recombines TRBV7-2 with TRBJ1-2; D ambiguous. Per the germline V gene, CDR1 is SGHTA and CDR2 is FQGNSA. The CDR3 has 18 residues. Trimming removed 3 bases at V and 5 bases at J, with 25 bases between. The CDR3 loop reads CASSFWVLKVSGGYGYTF. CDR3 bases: TGTGCCAGCAGCTTTTGGGTCCTGAAAGTTTCGGGCGGGTATGGCTACACCTTC.

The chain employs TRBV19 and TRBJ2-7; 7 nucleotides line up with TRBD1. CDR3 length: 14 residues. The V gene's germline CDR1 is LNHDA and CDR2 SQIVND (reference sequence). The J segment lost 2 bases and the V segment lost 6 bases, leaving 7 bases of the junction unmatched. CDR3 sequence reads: CASRRDSVAYEQYF. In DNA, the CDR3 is TGTGCCAGTAGGAGGGACAGCGTGGCCTACGAGCAGTACTTC.

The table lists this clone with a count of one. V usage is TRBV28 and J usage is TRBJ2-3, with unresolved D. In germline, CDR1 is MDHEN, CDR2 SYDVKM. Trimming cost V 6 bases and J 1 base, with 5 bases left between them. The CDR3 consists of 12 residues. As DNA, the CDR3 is TGTGCCAGCAGAAGCGGCACAGATACGCAGTATTTT. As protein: CASRSGTDTQYF.

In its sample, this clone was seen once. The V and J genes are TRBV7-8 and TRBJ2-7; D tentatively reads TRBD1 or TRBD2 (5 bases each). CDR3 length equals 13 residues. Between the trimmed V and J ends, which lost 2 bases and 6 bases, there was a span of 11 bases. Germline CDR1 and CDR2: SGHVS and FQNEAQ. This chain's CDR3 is CASSLYGDGEQYF. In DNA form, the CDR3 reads TGTGCCAGCAGCTTATATGGGGACGGCGAGCAGTACTTC.

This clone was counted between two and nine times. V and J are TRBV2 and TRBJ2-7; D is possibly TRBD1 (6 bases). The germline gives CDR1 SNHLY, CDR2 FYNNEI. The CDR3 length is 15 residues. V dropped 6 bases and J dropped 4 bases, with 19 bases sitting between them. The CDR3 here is CASSYTGPLLYEQYF. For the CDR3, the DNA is TGTGCCAGCAGCTATACAGGGCCTCTCCTTTACGAGCAGTACTTC.

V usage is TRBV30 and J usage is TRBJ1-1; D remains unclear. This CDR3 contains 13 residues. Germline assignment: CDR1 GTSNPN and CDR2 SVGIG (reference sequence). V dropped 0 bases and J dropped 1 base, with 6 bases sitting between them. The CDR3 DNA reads TGTGCCTGGAGTGTAGAGTCGAACACTGAAGCTTTCTTT. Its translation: CAWSVESNTEAFF.

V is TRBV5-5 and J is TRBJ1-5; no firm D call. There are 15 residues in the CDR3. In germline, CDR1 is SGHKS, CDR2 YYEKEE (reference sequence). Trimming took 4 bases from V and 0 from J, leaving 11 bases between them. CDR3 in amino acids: CASSTGTSSNQPQHF. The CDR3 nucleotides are TGTGCCAGCAGCACGGGAACCTCTAGCAATCAGCCCCAGCATTTT.

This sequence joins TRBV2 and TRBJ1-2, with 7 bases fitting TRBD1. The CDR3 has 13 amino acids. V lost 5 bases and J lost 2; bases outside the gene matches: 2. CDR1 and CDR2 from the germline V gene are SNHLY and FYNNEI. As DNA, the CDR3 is TGTGCCAGCAGTCCGACAGGGAACTATGGCTACACCTTC. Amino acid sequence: CASSPTGNYGYTF.

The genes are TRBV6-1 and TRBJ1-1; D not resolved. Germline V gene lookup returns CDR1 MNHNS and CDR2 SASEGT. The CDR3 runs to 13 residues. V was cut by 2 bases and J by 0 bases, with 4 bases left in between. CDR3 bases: TGTGCCAGCAGTGAAATGGTGAACACTGAAGCTTTCTTT. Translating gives CASSEMVNTEAFF.

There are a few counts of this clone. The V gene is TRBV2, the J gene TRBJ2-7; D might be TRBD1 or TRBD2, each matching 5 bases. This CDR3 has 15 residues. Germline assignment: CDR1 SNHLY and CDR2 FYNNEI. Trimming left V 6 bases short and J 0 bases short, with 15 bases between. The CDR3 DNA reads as TGTGCCAGCAGATCGCCGGGGCCGAGCTCCTACGAGCAGTACTTC. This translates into CASRSPGPSSYEQYF.

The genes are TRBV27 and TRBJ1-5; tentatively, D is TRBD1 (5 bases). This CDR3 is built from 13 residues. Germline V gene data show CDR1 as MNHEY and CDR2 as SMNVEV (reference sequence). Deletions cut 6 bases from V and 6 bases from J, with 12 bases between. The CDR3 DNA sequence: TGTGCCAGCAGCAGGGTGCAGACTCAGCCCCAGCATTTT. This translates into CASSRVQTQPQHF.

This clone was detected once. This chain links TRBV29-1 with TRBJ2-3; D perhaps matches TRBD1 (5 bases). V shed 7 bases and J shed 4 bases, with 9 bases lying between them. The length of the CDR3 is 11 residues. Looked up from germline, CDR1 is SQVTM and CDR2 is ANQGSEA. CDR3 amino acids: CSGGAADTQYF. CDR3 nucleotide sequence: TGCAGCGGTGGGGCAGCAGATACGCAGTATTTT.

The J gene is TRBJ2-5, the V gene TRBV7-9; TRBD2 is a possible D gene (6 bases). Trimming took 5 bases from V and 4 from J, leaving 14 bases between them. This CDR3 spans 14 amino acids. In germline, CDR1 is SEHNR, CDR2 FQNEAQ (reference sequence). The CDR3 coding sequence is TGTGCCAGCAGCCCGGGGACTTTCGGAGAGACCCAGTACTTC. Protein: CASSPGTFGETQYF.

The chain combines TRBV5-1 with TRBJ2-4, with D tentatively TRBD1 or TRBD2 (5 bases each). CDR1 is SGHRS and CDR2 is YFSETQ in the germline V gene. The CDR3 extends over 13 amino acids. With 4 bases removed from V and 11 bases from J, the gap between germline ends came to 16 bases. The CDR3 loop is CASSEGSGALQYF. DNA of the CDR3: TGCGCCAGCAGCGAAGGTTCCGGGGCGCTTCAGTACTTC.

The CDR3 coding sequence is TGTGCCAGCAGTTCGAGGGGGAGCACTGAAGCTTTCTTT. Protein product: CASSSRGSTEAFF. The V gene is TRBV28, the J gene TRBJ1-1, with D possibly being TRBD1 (6 bases). This CDR3 region has 13 residues. Trimming removed 4 bases at V and 4 bases at J, with 10 bases between. Per germline, CDR1 MDHEN and CDR2 SYDVKM.

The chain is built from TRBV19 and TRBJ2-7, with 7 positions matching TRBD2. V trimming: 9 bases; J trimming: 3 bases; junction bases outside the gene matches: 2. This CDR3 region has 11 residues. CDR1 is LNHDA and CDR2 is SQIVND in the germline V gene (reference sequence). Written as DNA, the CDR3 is TGTGCCAGCGGGGGGATCTACGAGCAGTACTTC. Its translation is CASGGIYEQYF.

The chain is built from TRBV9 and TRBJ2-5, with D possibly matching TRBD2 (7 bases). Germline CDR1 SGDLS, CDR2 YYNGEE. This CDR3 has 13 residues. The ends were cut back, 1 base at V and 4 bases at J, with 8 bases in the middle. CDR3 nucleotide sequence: TGTGCCAGCAGCGTAAGGGGGGGAGAGACCCAGTACTTC. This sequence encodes CASSVRGGETQYF.

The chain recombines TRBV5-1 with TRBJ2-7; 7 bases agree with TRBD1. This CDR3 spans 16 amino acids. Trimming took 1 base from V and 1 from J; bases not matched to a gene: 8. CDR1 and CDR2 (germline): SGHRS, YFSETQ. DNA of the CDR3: TGCGCCAGCAGCTTGATGCCGGACAGGCCTTCCTACGAGCAGTACTTC. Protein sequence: CASSLMPDRPSYEQYF.

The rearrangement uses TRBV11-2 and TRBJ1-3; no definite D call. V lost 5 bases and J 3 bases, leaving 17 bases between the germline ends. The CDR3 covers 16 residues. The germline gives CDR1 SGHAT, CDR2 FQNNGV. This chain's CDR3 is CASSLHQNLYGNTIYF. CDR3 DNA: TGTGCCAGCAGCCTCCACCAAAATTTGTATGGAAACACCATATATTTT.

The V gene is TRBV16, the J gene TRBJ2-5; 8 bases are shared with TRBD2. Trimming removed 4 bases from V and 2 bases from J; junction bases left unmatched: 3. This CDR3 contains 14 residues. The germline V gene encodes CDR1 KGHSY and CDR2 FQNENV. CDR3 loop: CASSRTSGQETQYF. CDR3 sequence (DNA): TGTGCCAGCAGCCGAACTAGCGGACAAGAGACCCAGTACTTC.

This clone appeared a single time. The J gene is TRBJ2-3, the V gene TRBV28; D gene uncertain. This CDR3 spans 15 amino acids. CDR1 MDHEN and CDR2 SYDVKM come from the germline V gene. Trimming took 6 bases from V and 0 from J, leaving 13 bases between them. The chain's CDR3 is CASSPPRPSTDTQYF. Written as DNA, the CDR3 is TGTGCCAGCAGCCCTCCCCGGCCTAGCACAGATACGCAGTATTTT. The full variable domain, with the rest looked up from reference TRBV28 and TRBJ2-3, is DVKVTQSSRYLVKRTGEKVFLECVQDMDHENMFWYRQDPGLGLRLIYFSYDVKMKEKGDIPEGYSVSREKKERFSLILESASTNQTSMYLCASSPPRPSTDTQYFGPGTRLTVL.

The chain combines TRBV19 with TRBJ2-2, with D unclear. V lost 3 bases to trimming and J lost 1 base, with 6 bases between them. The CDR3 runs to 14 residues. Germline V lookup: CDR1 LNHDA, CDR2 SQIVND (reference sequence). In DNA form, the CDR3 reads TGTGCCAGTAGTATCCCAGGGAACACCGGGGAGCTGTTTTTT. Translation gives CASSIPGNTGELFF.